These T cell receptor beta chains were read from a single sample in a study of T cells in Graves' hyperthyroidism and ophthalmopathy. TCRdb re-analysed the multiplex PCR reads in MiXCR, keeping a single row per CDR3 protein. The table has hundreds of thousands of distinct CDR3 sequences, just under 45% seen once. Material for sequencing was peripheral blood or thyroid tissue (not recorded which). These receptors all stem from an adult man with Graves' disease, either hyperthyroidism or ophthalmopathy (not recorded which). Both conserved end residues are part of each CDR3. The D gene is left open where the match is weak. Clone sizes are given selectively: once, few, many, or a class where the clone is expanded.

d_gene: .
abundance: .
v_gene: TRBV12-3/TRBV12-4
j_gene: TRBJ1-1
CDR3nt: TGTGCCAGCAGCCAAGAAACCGTATCTGCTGAAGCTTTCTTT
CDR3aa: CASSQETVSAEAFF

d_gene: .
abundance: few
v_gene: TRBV7-9
j_gene: TRBJ1-6
CDR3nt: TGTGCCAGCAGCCCACGGGGGACCGGGCCTAGTTCACCCCTCCACTTT
CDR3aa: CASSPRGTGPSSPLHF

d_gene: TRBD1
abundance: .
v_gene: TRBV20-1
j_gene: TRBJ2-5
CDR3nt: TGCAGTGTCGAACCGGGACAGGGGACGGAGACCCAGTACTTC
CDR3aa: CSVEPGQGTETQYF

d_gene: .
abundance: many
v_gene: TRBV2
j_gene: TRBJ1-5
CDR3nt: TGTGCCAGCAGTAAGTCAGATAGACCCCACAATCAGCCCCAGCATTTT
CDR3aa: CASSKSDRPHNQPQHF

d_gene: TRBD2
abundance: few
v_gene: TRBV7-2
j_gene: TRBJ2-7
CDR3nt: TGTGCCAGCAGCTCTTTTTTAGCGGGGGGGGACTACGAGCAGTACTTC
CDR3aa: CASSSFLAGGDYEQYF

d_gene: .
abundance: .
v_gene: TRBV19
j_gene: TRBJ2-5
CDR3nt: TGTGCCAGTAGTATTGCCGGGCCCCTAGGCCCAGAGACCCAGTACTTC
CDR3aa: CASSIAGPLGPETQYF

d_gene: .
abundance: .
v_gene: TRBV9
j_gene: TRBJ1-2
CDR3nt: TGTGCCAGCAGGCCCGGCGAGGGGGGCTACACCTTC
CDR3aa: CASRPGEGGYTF

d_gene: .
abundance: .
v_gene: TRBV6-1
j_gene: TRBJ1-5
CDR3nt: TGTGCCAGCAGTGAAGCAATTGGACCCAATCAGCCCCAGCATTTT
CDR3aa: CASSEAIGPNQPQHF

d_gene: TRBD1
abundance: few
v_gene: TRBV12-3/TRBV12-4
j_gene: TRBJ1-1
CDR3nt: TGTGCCAGCAGTTTAGGCCTGAGGACAGGGGGGACTGAAGCTTTCTTT
CDR3aa: CASSLGLRTGGTEAFF

d_gene: .
abundance: .
v_gene: TRBV13
j_gene: TRBJ1-5
CDR3nt: TGTGCCAGCAGCTTGTATACGGGCGGTAATCAGCCCCAGCATTTT
CDR3aa: CASSLYTGGNQPQHF

d_gene: .
abundance: .
v_gene: TRBV7-2
j_gene: TRBJ1-5
CDR3nt: TGCGCCAGCAGCCAAGATCCCCGGGGCAGGGCCAGTCAGCCCCAGCATTTT
CDR3aa: CASSQDPRGRASQPQHF

d_gene: TRBD1
abundance: .
v_gene: TRBV7-9
j_gene: TRBJ1-1
CDR3nt: TGTGCCAGCAGCTTAGGCGACAGGGGGCAAGTGGCTTTCTTT
CDR3aa: CASSLGDRGQVAFF

d_gene: TRBD1
abundance: .
v_gene: TRBV2
j_gene: TRBJ1-1
CDR3nt: TGTGCCAGCAAACCGGGACAGATGAACACTGAAGCTTTCTTT
CDR3aa: CASKPGQMNTEAFF

d_gene: .
abundance: few
v_gene: TRBV6-4
j_gene: TRBJ2-7
CDR3nt: TGTGCCAGCAGTGACCTCATTGGTGAGCAGTACTTC
CDR3aa: CASSDLIGEQYF

d_gene: .
abundance: .
v_gene: TRBV20-1
j_gene: TRBJ2-5
CDR3nt: TGCAGTGCTAGAGCCAGGGGTGAGGGAGAGACCCAGTACTTC
CDR3aa: CSARARGEGETQYF

d_gene: TRBD2
abundance: few
v_gene: TRBV20-1
j_gene: TRBJ2-5
CDR3nt: TGCAGTGCTAGAGAAGGACTAGCATTTACCCAGTACTTC
CDR3aa: CSAREGLAFTQYF

d_gene: .
abundance: few
v_gene: TRBV19
j_gene: TRBJ1-2
CDR3nt: TGTGCCAGTAGTATAAGCGGGACACCTGGCTACACCTTC
CDR3aa: CASSISGTPGYTF

d_gene: TRBD1
abundance: many
v_gene: TRBV2
j_gene: TRBJ1-4
CDR3nt: TGTGCCAGCAGTCCGACAGGGGAGGGTGAAAAACTGTTTTTT
CDR3aa: CASSPTGEGEKLFF

d_gene: .
abundance: few
v_gene: TRBV19
j_gene: TRBJ1-1
CDR3nt: TGTGCCAGTAGTATAAACGACCTGAACACTGAAGCTTTCTTT
CDR3aa: CASSINDLNTEAFF

d_gene: TRBD2
abundance: .
v_gene: TRBV7-2
j_gene: TRBJ2-5
CDR3nt: TGTGCCAGCAGCTTAGACTGGACTAGCGGCCAAGAGACCCAGTACTTC
CDR3aa: CASSLDWTSGQETQYF

d_gene: TRBD1
abundance: .
v_gene: TRBV7-2
j_gene: TRBJ2-7
CDR3nt: TGTGCCAGCAGCTCGGACAGGGGGCGCGACGAGCAGTACTTC
CDR3aa: CASSSDRGRDEQYF

d_gene: TRBD1
abundance: few
v_gene: TRBV2
j_gene: TRBJ2-2
CDR3nt: TGTGCCAGCAGTGTAAAGGGGGCTACCGGGGAGCTGTTTTTT
CDR3aa: CASSVKGATGELFF

d_gene: .
abundance: .
v_gene: TRBV2
j_gene: TRBJ1-1
CDR3nt: TGTGCCAGCAGTTGGACAGAGGTGAACACTGAAGCTTTCTTT
CDR3aa: CASSWTEVNTEAFF

d_gene: TRBD1
abundance: many
v_gene: TRBV12-3/TRBV12-4
j_gene: TRBJ1-1
CDR3nt: TGTGCCAGCAGCCGGGGACAGGGAGAAGCTGAAGCTTTCTTT
CDR3aa: CASSRGQGEAEAFF

d_gene: .
abundance: few
v_gene: TRBV9
j_gene: TRBJ1-4
CDR3nt: TGTGCCAGCGGCGGGGGAGATCAGGATGAAAAACTGTTTTTT
CDR3aa: CASGGGDQDEKLFF

d_gene: .
abundance: .
v_gene: TRBV11-2
j_gene: TRBJ1-1
CDR3nt: TGTGCCAGCAGCTTAGTGCTACTCACTGAAGCTTTCTTT
CDR3aa: CASSLVLLTEAFF

d_gene: .
abundance: few
v_gene: TRBV19
j_gene: TRBJ2-7
CDR3nt: TGTGCCAGTAGTCCCGGACTACTTTACGAGCAGTACTTC
CDR3aa: CASSPGLLYEQYF

d_gene: .
abundance: many
v_gene: TRBV29-1
j_gene: TRBJ1-2
CDR3nt: TGCAGCGTTGGGGGGGAAGGGGGGTCGGGAGGCTACACCTTC
CDR3aa: CSVGGEGGSGGYTF

d_gene: TRBD1
abundance: many
v_gene: TRBV29-1
j_gene: TRBJ1-5
CDR3nt: TGCAGCGCGGGACAGGTCAATCAGCCCCAGCATTTT
CDR3aa: CSAGQVNQPQHF